The rows below give T cell receptor beta chains drawn from one sample of a study of blood T cell repertoires in COVID-19. Data came from immunoSEQ multiplex PCR; TCRdb stores just in-frame clones and leaves some out. The sample records some 71,000 clones, roughly 80% being singletons. Input material: peripheral blood. These receptors came from a man aged 50-60 years with COVID-19, enrolled during active disease. Both conserved end residues are part of each CDR3. Fields, in order: D gene, V gene, J gene, clone size, CDR3 DNA, CDR3 protein. The D gene is left open where the match is weak. Clone size is given for some rows only: seen once, a few or many times, or a class if the clone is expanded.

D: TRBD2
V: TRBV4-2
J: TRBJ2-1
size: -
DNA: TGTGCCAGCAGCCTCGACGGGACTAGCGCGATCAATGAGCAGTTCTTC
CDR3: CASSLDGTSAINEQFF

D: TRBD1
V: TRBV18
J: TRBJ2-1
size: -
DNA: TGTGCCAGCTCACCACGGACAGGGGAGTACAATGAGCAGTTCTTC
CDR3: CASSPRTGEYNEQFF

D: -
V: TRBV27
J: TRBJ2-3
size: -
DNA: TGTGCCAGCAGTTTATGGGCAGGCACAGATACGCAGTATTTT
CDR3: CASSLWAGTDTQYF

D: -
V: TRBV28
J: TRBJ1-2
size: -
DNA: TGTGCCAGCAGGCAGGACAACCGCTATGGCTACACCTTC
CDR3: CASRQDNRYGYTF

D: TRBD2
V: TRBV7-9
J: TRBJ2-1
size: -
DNA: TGTGCCAGCAGCCCCCGACTAGCCTCCTTAGAGCAGTTCTTC
CDR3: CASSPRLASLEQFF

D: TRBD1
V: TRBV19
J: TRBJ1-4
size: -
DNA: TGTGCCAGTAGTACCGACAGGGGGCCCAGTGAAAAACTGTTTTTT
CDR3: CASSTDRGPSEKLFF

D: -
V: TRBV3-1/TRBV3-2
J: TRBJ2-1
size: -
DNA: TGTGCCAGCAGCCAAGATCACCAGTTTTACAATGAGCAGTTCTTC
CDR3: CASSQDHQFYNEQFF

D: TRBD1
V: TRBV6-5
J: TRBJ1-2
size: once
DNA: TGTGCCAGCATTACAGGACAGGGAAACTATGGCTACACCTTC
CDR3: CASITGQGNYGYTF

D: -
V: TRBV7-8
J: TRBJ2-2
size: once
DNA: TGTGCCAGCAGCGCCCGGGACAACGCCGGGGAGCTGTTTTTT
CDR3: CASSARDNAGELFF

D: -
V: TRBV30
J: TRBJ2-5
size: -
DNA: TGTGCCTGGAGTGTAGCCGAGGGAGAGACCCAGTACTTC
CDR3: CAWSVAEGETQYF

D: TRBD1
V: TRBV15
J: TRBJ2-7
size: -
DNA: TGTGCCACCAGCTCCCACAGGGGATCCTACGAGCAGTACTTC
CDR3: CATSSHRGSYEQYF

D: TRBD1
V: TRBV10-3
J: TRBJ1-2
size: once
DNA: TGTGCCATCGCAGGACAGGGTAGTGGCTACACCTTC
CDR3: CAIAGQGSGYTF

D: -
V: TRBV6-5
J: TRBJ1-1
size: -
DNA: TGTGCCAGCAGTTACGGCCGGAGCACTGAAGCTTTCTTT
CDR3: CASSYGRSTEAFF

D: -
V: TRBV18
J: TRBJ1-1
size: -
DNA: TGTGCCAGCTCATCTTCAGGCGACACTGAAGCTTTCTTT
CDR3: CASSSSGDTEAFF

D: -
V: TRBV6-2/TRBV6-3
J: TRBJ2-3
size: -
DNA: TGTGCCAGCAGTTACCTCCCGGAGAATGGGGATACGCAGTATTTT
CDR3: CASSYLPENGDTQYF

D: TRBD1
V: TRBV10-3
J: TRBJ2-2
size: -
DNA: TGTGCTTACGGGACAGGGGACATTATCAACACCGGGGAGCTGTTTTTT
CDR3: CAYGTGDIINTGELFF

D: TRBD1
V: TRBV25-1
J: TRBJ1-6
size: -
DNA: TGTGCCAGCAGTGTTACGACAGGGGGGGCTTTTGATTCACCCCTCCACTTT
CDR3: CASSVTTGGAFDSPLHF

D: TRBD1
V: TRBV5-4
J: TRBJ1-1
size: -
DNA: TGTGCCAGCAGCAAAACCGGACAGGGGAGGGCTGAAGCTTTCTTT
CDR3: CASSKTGQGRAEAFF

D: TRBD1
V: TRBV28
J: TRBJ2-2
size: -
DNA: TGTGCCAGCAGTTTCGGACAGGGGAGCACCGGGGAGCTGTTTTTT
CDR3: CASSFGQGSTGELFF

D: -
V: TRBV6-1
J: TRBJ1-6
size: -
DNA: TGTGCCAGCAGTGAAAGTGGGGGCAGGGGTGGTTCACCCCTCCACTTT
CDR3: CASSESGGRGGSPLHF

D: -
V: TRBV18
J: TRBJ1-3
size: once
DNA: TGTGCCAGCTCACAGGACATATCTGGAAACACCATATATTTT
CDR3: CASSQDISGNTIYF

D: -
V: TRBV9
J: TRBJ1-2
size: -
DNA: TGTGCCAGCAGCGTAGCAGCTAACTATGGCTACACCTTC
CDR3: CASSVAANYGYTF